This TCR beta chain was profiled in a study of regulatory T cells in long-lasting Graves disease. Regarding time point: newly diagnosed GD, antithyroid drugs for less than 3 months. Extracted PBMC RNA gave rise to the TCR library. CDR1 and CDR2 (germline): SGHRS, YFSETQ. CDR3 length equals 14 residues. V lost 4 bases and J lost 1, with 11 bases in between. General study findings and limits: Small sample size may have lowered accuracy. Thyroid tissue was not studied; only peripheral blood was.

The authors built TCR beta libraries using iRepertoire HTBI primers and Arm-PCR of CDR3 regions. TCRdb re-derived calls from the multiplex PCR reads in MiXCR, one entry per CDR3 protein. The repertoire holds under 300,000 distinct CDR3 sequences, with around 21% as singletons. This clonotype has ten or more counts. What it recognizes is unknown. The sequenced sample was peripheral blood mononuclear cells (PBMCs), obtained at new diagnosis, from a patient treated with antithyroid drugs. The receptor comes from a female donor with Graves disease. V and J are TRBV5-1 and TRBJ1-1; the D gene is possibly TRBD1 (6 bases). The CDR3 spells CASSRRGANTEAFF. DNA for the CDR3: TGCGCCAGCAGCCGAAGGGGGGCGAACACTGAAGCTTTCTTT. Looking up the rest from reference TRBV5-1 and TRBJ1-1 gives the full variable domain: KAGVTQTPRYLIKTRGQQVTLSCSPISGHRSVSWYQQTPGQGLQFLFEYFSETQRNKGNFPGRFSGRQFSNSRSEMNVSTLELGDSALYLCASSRRGANTEAFFGQGTRLTVV.